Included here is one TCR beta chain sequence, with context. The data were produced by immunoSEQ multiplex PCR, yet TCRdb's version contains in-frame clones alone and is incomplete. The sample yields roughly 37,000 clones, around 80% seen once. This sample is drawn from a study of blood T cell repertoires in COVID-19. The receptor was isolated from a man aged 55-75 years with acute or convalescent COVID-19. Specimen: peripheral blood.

This CDR3 reads CASSEAARHTDTQYF. The CDR3 bases are TGTGCCAGCAGTGAAGCTGCCAGGCACACAGATACGCAGTATTTT. The chain is built from TRBV6-1 and TRBJ2-3, with D unresolved. The length of the CDR3 is 15 residues. CDR1 and CDR2 from the germline V gene are MNHNS and SASEGT. Trimming removed 0 bases at V and 2 bases at J, with 9 bases between.